Each of the 27 T cell receptor beta chains below was sequenced from the same sample in a study of T cell repertoires in cytomegalovirus infection. From the reads, TCRdb called clonotypes with MiXCR, one entry per CDR3 protein. The table has 310,000 or so distinct CDR3 sequences, around 9.6% seen once. Input material: PBMCs. The receptors stem from a human donor in good health (CMV status not recorded). Some clones in this sample may be carry-over from other donors' samples.

This clonotype was counted only a few times. The CDR3 spells CASSRRQDQETQYF. In DNA form, the CDR3 reads TGTGCCAGCAGCCGGAGACAGGACCAAGAGACCCAGTACTTC. The chain couples TRBV7-9 to TRBJ2-5; TRBD1 is a possible D gene (6 bases). The germline gives CDR1 SEHNR, CDR2 FQNEAQ (reference sequence). This CDR3 spans 14 amino acids. V lost 5 bases, J lost 0 bases, and 10 bases lay in between.

The DNA for the CDR3 is TGCGCCAGCAGCTTGGATGGGGACTCCTACGAGCAGTACTTC. This sequence encodes CASSLDGDSYEQYF. The chain employs TRBV5-1 and TRBJ2-7; D is unclear. The length of the CDR3 is 14 residues. Germline-derived CDR1 and CDR2 are SGHRS and YFSETQ. The V end lost 0 bases, the J end lost 0 bases, and 7 bases lay between the germline ends.

Concerning this clonotype itself: A read error may be the cause here, since a much bigger clone is one base away. The chain recombines TRBV5-5 with TRBJ2-1; no reliable D call. The CDR3 runs 16 residues. V lost 0 bases and J lost 0, with 10 bases in between. CDR1 and CDR2 from the germline V gene are SGHKS and YYEKEE (reference sequence). CDR3 nucleotide sequence: TGTGCCAGCAGCTTGGAGGCGGCGCGCTCCTACAATGAGCAGTTCTTC. Amino acid sequence: CASSLEAARSYNEQFF. Full variable domain (missing parts from reference TRBV5-5 and TRBJ2-1): DAGVTQSPTHLIKTRGQQVTLRCSPISGHKSVSWYQQVLGQGPQFIFQYYEKEERGRGNFPDRFSARQFPNYSSELNVNALLLGDSALYLCASSLEAARSYNEQFFGPGTRLTVL.

Many counts were recorded for this clonotype. This chain uses TRBV12-3 or TRBV12-4 with TRBJ1-3, with TRBD1 matching over 8 bases. J lost 2 bases, V lost 6 bases, and 3 bases had no gene match. This CDR3 region has 14 residues. CDR3 loop: CASRGTGPGNTIYF. The CDR3 DNA sequence: TGTGCCAGCAGGGGGACAGGACCTGGAAACACCATATATTTT.

This clonotype was observed at least ten times. The chain uses TRBV15 and TRBJ2-1; D gene uncertain. This CDR3 has 16 residues. Germline V CDR1 and CDR2: LNHNV, YYDKDF (reference sequence). With 1 base removed from V and 7 bases from J, the gap between germline ends came to 17 bases. This CDR3 reads CATSRAQGSPLNEQFF. CDR3 DNA sequence: TGTGCCACCAGCAGAGCCCAAGGCTCCCCGTTGAATGAGCAGTTCTTC. Together with reference TRBV15 and TRBJ2-1, the CDR3 gives the full variable domain: DAMVIQNPRYQVTQFGKPVTLSCSQTLNHNVMYWYQQKSSQAPKLLFHYYDKDFNNEADTPDNFQSRRPNTSFCFLDIRSPGLGDTAMYLCATSRAQGSPLNEQFFGPGTRLTVL.

This clonotype has a count of ten or more. The gene calls are TRBV7-3 and TRBJ2-1; TRBD2 matches at 15 bases. The CDR3 is made up of 17 amino acids. After removal of 5 bases from V and 7 bases from J, the junction contained 9 bases not matched to a gene. The germline gives CDR1 SGHTA, CDR2 FQGTGA. The CDR3 sequence: CASSLLGGLAGGNEQFF. In DNA, the CDR3 is TGTGCCAGCAGCCTGTTGGGTGGACTAGCGGGGGGGAATGAGCAGTTCTTC.

This clonotype was detected ten times or more. The CDR3 region is CASSLERNYGYTF. CDR3 in DNA: TGTGCCAGCAGCTTAGAGCGAAACTATGGCTACACCTTC. The chain combines TRBV7-2 with TRBJ1-2; D ambiguous. With 1 base removed from V and 2 bases from J, the gap between germline ends came to 5 bases. The CDR3 has 13 residues. Germline CDR1 and CDR2: SGHTA and FQGNSA.

This clonotype has more than one count but fewer than ten. The CDR3 loop reads CATSGQGVEAFF. Written as DNA, the CDR3 is TGTGCCACCAGCGGCCAGGGGGTGGAAGCTTTCTTT. The gene calls are TRBV15 and TRBJ1-1; 7 nucleotides agree with TRBD1. V shed 5 bases and J 8 bases; nucleotides not matched to a gene: 5. CDR3 length equals 12 residues. Germline lookup yields CDR1 LNHNV and CDR2 YYDKDF (reference sequence).

This clonotype was observed a handful of times. V usage is TRBV14 and J usage is TRBJ2-2; no clear D gene. CDR1 and CDR2 (germline): SGHDN, FVKESK. This CDR3 spans 15 amino acids. V lost 0 bases to trimming and J lost 6 bases, with 11 bases between them. The CDR3 sequence: CASSQDRPRPGELFF. CDR3 DNA: TGTGCCAGCAGCCAAGATCGACCGAGGCCCGGGGAGCTGTTTTTT.

This clonotype has at least ten counts. The gene calls are TRBV6-5 and TRBJ1-5; TRBD1 is a possible D gene (6 bases). The CDR3 length is 13 residues. Between the trimmed V and J ends, which lost 4 bases and 7 bases, there was a span of 11 bases. The V gene's germline CDR1 is MNHEY and CDR2 SVGAGI. The CDR3 sequence: CASSSRGRQPQHF. The CDR3 DNA is TGTGCCAGCAGTTCCAGGGGCCGCCAGCCCCAGCATTTT.

The rearrangement links TRBV28 to TRBJ1-1, with 8 bases lining up with TRBD1. The germline gives CDR1 MDHEN, CDR2 SYDVKM. With V trimmed by 6 bases and J by 5 bases, 14 bases remained unmatched. This CDR3 contains 16 residues. CDR3 sequence reads: CASSLTPQGVGTEAFF. The CDR3 coding sequence is TGTGCCAGCAGCTTAACCCCACAGGGGGTGGGGACTGAAGCTTTCTTT.

Written as DNA, the CDR3 is TGTGCCAGCAGGCGGGCCTCGGAGACCCAGTACTTC. This translates into CASRRASETQYF. The rearrangement links TRBV28 to TRBJ2-5, with a possible D match to TRBD2 (5 bases). Between the trimmed V and J ends, which lost 6 bases and 5 bases, there was a span of 10 bases. The CDR3 covers 12 residues. Germline V CDR1 and CDR2: MDHEN, SYDVKM.

This clonotype has just a few counts. The V call is TRBV19, the J call TRBJ2-5; possibly TRBD1 for D (6 bases). Germline CDR1 is LNHDA and CDR2 is SQIVND (reference sequence). CDR3 length: 13 residues. Trimming shortened V by 5 bases and J by 4 bases, and 11 bases separated the two germline ends. CDR3 DNA sequence: TGTGCCAGTAGTTCGACAGGTTTAGAGACCCAGTACTTC. This translates into CASSSTGLETQYF. Full variable domain (missing parts from reference TRBV19 and TRBJ2-5): DGGITQSPKYLFRKEGQNVTLSCEQNLNHDAMYWYRQDPGQGLRLIYYSQIVNDFQKGDIAEGYSVSREKKESFPLTVTSAQKNPTAFYLCASSSTGLETQYFGPGTRLLVL.

This clonotype was counted many times. This rearrangement joins TRBV7-2 to TRBJ2-1; D might be TRBD1 (6 bases). Per germline, CDR1 SGHTA and CDR2 FQGNSA. The V end was cut by 1 base, the J end by 7 bases, with 17 bases between. This CDR3 contains 16 residues. The CDR3 bases are TGTGCCAGCAGCTTAGTCCCTGGGGGCTTTTCGAATGAGCAGTTCTTC. Protein sequence: CASSLVPGGFSNEQFF.

V gene TRBV20-1 combines with J gene TRBJ1-6; 8 nucleotides line up with TRBD1. Germline V CDR1 and CDR2: DFQATT, SNEGSKA (reference sequence). There are 14 residues in the CDR3. V lost 4 bases and J lost 5; bases outside the gene matches: 4. Here the CDR3 reads CSAKVDRDNSPLHF. For the CDR3, the DNA is TGCAGTGCTAAGGTGGACAGGGATAATTCACCCCTCCACTTT.

This clonotype was seen at least ten times. The chain joins TRBV29-1 to TRBJ1-1; D is perhaps TRBD1 (5 bases). V shed 7 bases and J shed 1 base, with 10 bases lying between them. The CDR3 has 12 residues. Germline V gene sequence: CDR1 SQVTM, CDR2 ANQGSEA. CDR3 in DNA: TGCAGCGCAAAGACAGCGAACACTGAAGCTTTCTTT. Translation: CSAKTANTEAFF.

This clonotype was seen many times. V and J are TRBV25-1 and TRBJ2-7, with unresolved D. This CDR3 has 15 residues. V was pared by 3 bases and J by 4 bases, with 16 bases between. Germline CDR1 MGHDK, CDR2 SYGVNS. This chain's CDR3 is CASSENGPLGYEQYF. DNA of the CDR3: TGTGCCAGCAGTGAGAACGGTCCTTTAGGGTACGAGCAGTACTTC.

This clonotype came up many times. The rearrangement uses TRBV28 and TRBJ1-2; the D gene is possibly TRBD1 (6 bases). This CDR3 contains 15 residues. Trimming shortened V by 8 bases and J by 4 bases, and 20 bases separated the two germline ends. Germline V gives CDR1 MDHEN, CDR2 SYDVKM. The chain's CDR3 is CASRTPGTTSYGYTF. CDR3 coding DNA: TGTGCCAGCCGTACACCGGGGACAACGAGCTATGGCTACACCTTC.

The sample holds many counts of this clonotype. V usage is TRBV7-2 and J usage is TRBJ2-5, with D unresolved. The CDR3 spans 12 residues. The V end lost 4 bases, the J end lost 0 bases, and 3 bases lay between the germline ends. Per the germline V gene, CDR1 is SGHTA and CDR2 is FQGNSA. As DNA, the CDR3 is TGTGCCAGCAGCTATGACCAAGAGACCCAGTACTTC. Its translation is CASSYDQETQYF.

This clonotype has a count of ten or more. The J gene is TRBJ2-3, the V gene TRBV6-2 or TRBV6-3; D remains unclear. V lost 3 bases to trimming and J lost 6 bases, with 4 bases between them. Germline assignment: CDR1 MNHEY and CDR2 SVGEGT. The CDR3 is 11 residues long. The CDR3 DNA sequence: TGTGCCAGCAGTTATTCTGATACGCAGTATTTT. It is translated as CASSYSDTQYF.

About this clonotype: A read error may be the cause here, since a much bigger clone is one base away. The rearrangement links TRBV7-6 to TRBJ2-1; perhaps TRBD2 as D (5 bases). Per the germline V gene, CDR1 is SGHVS and CDR2 is FNYEAQ. Trimming pared 3 bases from V and 2 bases from J, leaving 17 bases between. The CDR3 contains 17 residues. Written as DNA, the CDR3 is TGTGCCAGCAGCTTTCCCCGACTACCTGAGACCTACAATGAGCAGTTCTTC. Translation: CASSFPRLPETYNEQFF.

In this sample, this clonotype turned up a few times. This chain joins TRBV20-1 and TRBJ2-1; 7 bases match TRBD1. This CDR3 comprises 11 residues. CDR1 DFQATT and CDR2 SNEGSKA come from the germline V gene (reference sequence). With 7 bases clipped from V and 9 bases from J, the junction kept 6 bases outside the gene matches. The CDR3 sequence: CSGNRGSEQFF. The CDR3 nucleotides are TGCAGTGGGAACAGGGGTTCTGAGCAGTTCTTC.

This clonotype was recorded at least ten times. The chain has TRBV7-9 and TRBJ1-1, with D hard to call. V was clipped by 5 bases and J by 1 base, with 11 bases between them. The CDR3 loop spans 14 amino acids. Germline lookup yields CDR1 SEHNR and CDR2 FQNEAQ (reference sequence). The DNA for the CDR3 is TGTGCCAGCAGCCCCGGACTGCCGAACACTGAAGCTTTCTTT. Its protein product is CASSPGLPNTEAFF.

This clonotype was counted ten times or more. V is TRBV12-3 or TRBV12-4 and J is TRBJ2-3, with D tentatively TRBD2 (7 bases). Trimming removed 4 bases from V and 5 bases from J, with 13 bases in between. The CDR3 length is 14 residues. CDR3 amino acids: CASSSYREGDTQYF. CDR3 sequence (DNA): TGTGCCAGCAGTTCGTACAGGGAGGGAGATACGCAGTATTTT.

In its sample, this clonotype was seen many times. The genes are TRBV5-1 and TRBJ1-1, with 7 bases identical to TRBD1. The length of the CDR3 is 14 residues. Trimming took 4 bases from V and 4 from J; bases not matched to a gene: 7. CDR1 and CDR2 from the germline V gene are SGHRS and YFSETQ. The CDR3 DNA follows: TGCGCCAGCAGCGAAGGGGGCGGGAGCACTGAAGCTTTCTTT. This encodes CASSEGGGSTEAFF.

This clonotype came up many times. CDR3 sequence: CASYPDRAYNEQFF. The CDR3 DNA reads TGTGCCAGCTATCCGGACCGAGCCTACAATGAGCAGTTCTTC. V is TRBV12-3 or TRBV12-4 and J is TRBJ2-1; D is undetermined. The length of the CDR3 is 14 residues. Between the trimmed V and J ends, which lost 8 bases and 2 bases, there was a span of 13 bases.

The chain links TRBV28 to TRBJ2-3, with 10 bases fitting TRBD2. The CDR3 length is 16 residues. V lost 4 bases and J lost 5; bases outside the gene matches: 9. Germline CDR1 MDHEN, CDR2 SYDVKM. The CDR3 is CASSSPGLAVGDTQYF. The CDR3 DNA sequence: TGTGCCAGCAGTTCACCAGGACTAGCGGTGGGAGATACGCAGTATTTT.